This TCR beta chain originates from a study of shared clonotypes between healthy human individuals. Profiling relied on immunoSEQ multiplex PCR, and the TCRdb table lists in-frame clones only, not all of them. The sample carries fewer than 400,000 clones, roughly 70% recorded once. V dropped 6 bases and J dropped 3; count of bases not matched to a gene: 7. From germline, CDR1 is MNHNS and CDR2 SASEGT. This CDR3 spans 15 amino acids. The chain carries TRBV6-1 and TRBJ2-2, with 7 bases identical to TRBD2. Sequencing was done on a sample of memory CD4+ T cells sorted from blood. Noted subset: CD45RA-negative fraction. This TCR derives from a man younger than 45 in good health. The CDR3 is CASRLAQSYTGELFF. The CDR3 nucleotides are TGTGCCAGCAGACTAGCGCAATCTTACACCGGGGAGCTGTTTTTT.